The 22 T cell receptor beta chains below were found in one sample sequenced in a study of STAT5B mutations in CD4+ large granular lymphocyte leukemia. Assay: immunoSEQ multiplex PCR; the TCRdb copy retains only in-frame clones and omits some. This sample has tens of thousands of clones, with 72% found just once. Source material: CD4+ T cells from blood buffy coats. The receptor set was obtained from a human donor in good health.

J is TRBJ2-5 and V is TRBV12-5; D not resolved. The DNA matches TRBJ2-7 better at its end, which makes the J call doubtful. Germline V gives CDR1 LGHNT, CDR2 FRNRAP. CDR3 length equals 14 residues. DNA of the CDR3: TGTGCTAGTGGTTCGAGCAGGCGAACCTACGAGCAGTACTTC. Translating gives CASGSSRRTYEQYF.

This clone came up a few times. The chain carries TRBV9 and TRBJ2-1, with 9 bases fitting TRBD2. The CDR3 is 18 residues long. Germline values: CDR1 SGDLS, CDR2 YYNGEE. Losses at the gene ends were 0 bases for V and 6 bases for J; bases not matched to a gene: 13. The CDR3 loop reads CASSVDGGGAWLANEQFF. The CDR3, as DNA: TGTGCCAGCAGCGTAGACGGCGGGGGGGCGTGGTTGGCCAATGAGCAGTTCTTC.

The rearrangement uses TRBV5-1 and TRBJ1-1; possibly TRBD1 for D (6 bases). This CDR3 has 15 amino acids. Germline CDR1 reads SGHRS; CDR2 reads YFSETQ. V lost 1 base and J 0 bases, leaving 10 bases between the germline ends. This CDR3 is CASSLTGTMNTEAFF. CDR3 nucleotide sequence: TGCGCCAGCAGCTTGACCGGGACAATGAACACTGAAGCTTTCTTT.

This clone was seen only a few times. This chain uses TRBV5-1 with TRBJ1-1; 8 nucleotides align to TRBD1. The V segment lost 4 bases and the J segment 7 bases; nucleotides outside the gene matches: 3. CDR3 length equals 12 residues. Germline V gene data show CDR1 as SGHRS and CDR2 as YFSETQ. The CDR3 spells CASSAGGNEAFF. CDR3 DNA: TGCGCCAGCAGCGCAGGGGGCAATGAAGCTTTCTTT.

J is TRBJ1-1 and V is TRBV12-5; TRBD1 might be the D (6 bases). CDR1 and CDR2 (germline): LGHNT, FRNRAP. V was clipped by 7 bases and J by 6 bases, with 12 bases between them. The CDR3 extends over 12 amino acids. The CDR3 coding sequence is TGTGCTAGTGAAGAACAGGGTGCTGAAGCTTTCTTT. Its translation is CASEEQGAEAFF.

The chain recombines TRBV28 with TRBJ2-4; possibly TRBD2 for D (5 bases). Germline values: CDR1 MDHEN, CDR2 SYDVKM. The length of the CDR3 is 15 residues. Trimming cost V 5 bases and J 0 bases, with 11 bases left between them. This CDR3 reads CASSPPGIAKNIQYF. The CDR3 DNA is TGTGCCAGCAGTCCCCCGGGAATAGCCAAAAACATTCAGTACTTC.

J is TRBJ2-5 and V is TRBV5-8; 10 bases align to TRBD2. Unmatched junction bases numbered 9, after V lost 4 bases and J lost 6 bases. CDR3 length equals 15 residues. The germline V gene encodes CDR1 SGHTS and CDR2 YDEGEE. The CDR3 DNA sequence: TGTGCCAGCAGCCTCTACGGGACTAGCGACCAGACCCAGTACTTC. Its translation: CASSLYGTSDQTQYF.

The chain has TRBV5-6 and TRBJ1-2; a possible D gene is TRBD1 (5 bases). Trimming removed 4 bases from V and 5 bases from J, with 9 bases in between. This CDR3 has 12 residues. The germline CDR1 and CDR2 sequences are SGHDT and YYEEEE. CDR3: CASSGGGYGYTF. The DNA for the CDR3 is TGTGCCAGCAGCGGGGGGGGGTATGGCTACACCTTC.

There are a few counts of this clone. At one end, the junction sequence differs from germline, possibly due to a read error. This CDR3 reads CASSHGHGGYTF. CDR3 bases: TGTGCTAGCAGCCACGGACACGGTGGCTACACCTTC. V is TRBV7-7 and J is TRBJ1-2; perhaps TRBD1 as D (5 bases). CDR3 size: 12 residues. Germline CDR1 SSHAT, CDR2 FNYEAQ (reference sequence).

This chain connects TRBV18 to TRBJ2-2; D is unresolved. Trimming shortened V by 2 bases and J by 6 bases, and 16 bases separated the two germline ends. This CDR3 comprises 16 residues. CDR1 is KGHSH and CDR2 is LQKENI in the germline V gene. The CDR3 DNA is TGTGCCAGCTCACCAGGGTCAGCTCGAAATCCCGGGGAGCTGTTTTTT. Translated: CASSPGSARNPGELFF.

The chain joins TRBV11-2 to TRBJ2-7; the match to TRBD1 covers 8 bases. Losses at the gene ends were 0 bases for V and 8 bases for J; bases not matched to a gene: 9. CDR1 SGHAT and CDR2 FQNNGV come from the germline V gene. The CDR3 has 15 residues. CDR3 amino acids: CASSLERQGTYKQYF. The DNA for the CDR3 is TGTGCCAGCAGCTTAGAACGACAGGGGACGTACAAGCAGTACTTC.

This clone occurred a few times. The CDR3 region has the DNA TGTGCCAGCAGCTTAGTAGGGAACACTGAAGCTTTCTTT. Translating it yields CASSLVGNTEAFF. The V and J genes are TRBV7-2 and TRBJ1-1, with D uncertain. V dropped 1 base and J dropped 1 base, with 4 bases sitting between them. The germline gives CDR1 SGHTA, CDR2 FQGNSA. The CDR3 runs to 13 residues.

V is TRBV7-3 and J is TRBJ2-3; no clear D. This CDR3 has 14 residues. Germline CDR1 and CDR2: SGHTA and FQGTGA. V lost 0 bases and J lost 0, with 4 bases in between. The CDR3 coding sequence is TGTGCCAGCAGCTTAACTATTAGCACAGATACGCAGTATTTT. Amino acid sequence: CASSLTISTDTQYF.

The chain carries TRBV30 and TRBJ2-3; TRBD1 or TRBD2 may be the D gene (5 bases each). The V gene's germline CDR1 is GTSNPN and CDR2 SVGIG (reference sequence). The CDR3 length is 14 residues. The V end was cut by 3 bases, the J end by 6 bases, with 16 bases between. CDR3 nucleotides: TGTGCCTGGAGGCAGTGGGGGACCGCCGATACGCAGTATTTT. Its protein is CAWRQWGTADTQYF.

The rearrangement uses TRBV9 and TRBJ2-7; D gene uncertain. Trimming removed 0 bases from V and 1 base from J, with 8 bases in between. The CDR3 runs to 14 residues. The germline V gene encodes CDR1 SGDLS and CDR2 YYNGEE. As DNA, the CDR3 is TGTGCCAGCAGCGTAGCACATCGTTCCTACGAGCAGTACTTC. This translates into CASSVAHRSYEQYF.

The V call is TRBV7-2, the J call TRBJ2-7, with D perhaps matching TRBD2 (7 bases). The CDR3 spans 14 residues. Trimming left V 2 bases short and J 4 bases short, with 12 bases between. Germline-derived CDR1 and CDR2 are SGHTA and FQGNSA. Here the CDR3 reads CASSLKRGGYEQYF. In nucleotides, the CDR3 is TGTGCCAGCAGCTTAAAGAGGGGGGGTTACGAGCAGTACTTC.

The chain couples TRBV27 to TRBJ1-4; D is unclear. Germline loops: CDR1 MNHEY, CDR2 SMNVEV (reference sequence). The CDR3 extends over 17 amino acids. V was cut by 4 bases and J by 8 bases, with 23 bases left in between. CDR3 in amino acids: CASSWDFERSVLEKLFF. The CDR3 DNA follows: TGTGCCAGCAGTTGGGATTTCGAACGGTCCGTCCTCGAAAAACTGTTTTTT.

CDR3 amino acids: CASSSGGVETQYF. Written as DNA, the CDR3 is TGTGCCAGCAGCTCAGGGGGCGTTGAGACCCAGTACTTC. The chain uses TRBV7-3 and TRBJ2-5; 8 bases are a match to TRBD1. The CDR3 has 13 amino acids. Germline values: CDR1 SGHTA, CDR2 FQGTGA. V lost 4 bases, J lost 5 bases, and 3 bases stayed unmatched.

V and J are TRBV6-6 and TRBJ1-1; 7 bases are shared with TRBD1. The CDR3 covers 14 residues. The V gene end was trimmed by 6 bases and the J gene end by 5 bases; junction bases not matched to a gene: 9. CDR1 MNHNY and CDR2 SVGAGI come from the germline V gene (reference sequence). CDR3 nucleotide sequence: TGTGCCAGCAGCCAAAGGACAGGAAAAACTGAAGCTTTCTTT. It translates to CASSQRTGKTEAFF.

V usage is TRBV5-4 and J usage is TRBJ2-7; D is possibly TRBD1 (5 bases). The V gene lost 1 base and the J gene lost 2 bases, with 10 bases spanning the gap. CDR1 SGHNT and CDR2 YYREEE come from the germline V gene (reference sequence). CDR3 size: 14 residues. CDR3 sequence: CASSLNRPPYEQYF. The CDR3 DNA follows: TGTGCCAGCAGCTTGAACAGGCCCCCCTACGAGCAGTACTTC.

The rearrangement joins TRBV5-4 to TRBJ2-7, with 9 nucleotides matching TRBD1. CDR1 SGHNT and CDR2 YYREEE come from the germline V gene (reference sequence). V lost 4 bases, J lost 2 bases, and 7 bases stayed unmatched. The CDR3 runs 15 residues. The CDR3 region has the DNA TGTGCCAGCAGCCCGGGGCGGGACAGGGCCTACGAGCAGTACTTC. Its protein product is CASSPGRDRAYEQYF. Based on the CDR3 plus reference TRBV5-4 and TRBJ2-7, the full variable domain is ETGVTQSPTHLIKTRGQQVTLRCSSQSGHNTVSWYQQALGQGPQFIFQYYREEENGRGNFPPRFSGLQFPNYSSELNVNALELDDSALYLCASSPGRDRAYEQYFGPGTRLTVT.

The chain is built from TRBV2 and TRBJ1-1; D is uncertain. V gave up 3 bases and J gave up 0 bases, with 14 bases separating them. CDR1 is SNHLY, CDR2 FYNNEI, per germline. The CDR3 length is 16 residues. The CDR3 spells CASSEGFSRVNTEAFF. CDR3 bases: TGTGCCAGCAGTGAGGGGTTCTCGCGGGTGAACACTGAAGCTTTCTTT.